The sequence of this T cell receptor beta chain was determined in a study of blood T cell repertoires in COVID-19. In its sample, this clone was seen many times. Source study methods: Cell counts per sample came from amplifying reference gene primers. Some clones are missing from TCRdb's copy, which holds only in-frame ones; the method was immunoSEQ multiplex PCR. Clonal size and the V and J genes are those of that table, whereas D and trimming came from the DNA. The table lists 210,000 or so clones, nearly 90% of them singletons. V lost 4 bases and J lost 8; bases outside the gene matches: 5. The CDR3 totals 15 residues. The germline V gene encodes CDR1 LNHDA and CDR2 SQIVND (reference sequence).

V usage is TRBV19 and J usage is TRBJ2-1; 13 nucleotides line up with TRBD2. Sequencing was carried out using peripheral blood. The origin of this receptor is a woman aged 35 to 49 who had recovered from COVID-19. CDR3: CASSKTSGRFDEQFF. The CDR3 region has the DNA TGTGCCAGTAGTAAGACTAGCGGGAGGTTCGATGAGCAGTTCTTC.